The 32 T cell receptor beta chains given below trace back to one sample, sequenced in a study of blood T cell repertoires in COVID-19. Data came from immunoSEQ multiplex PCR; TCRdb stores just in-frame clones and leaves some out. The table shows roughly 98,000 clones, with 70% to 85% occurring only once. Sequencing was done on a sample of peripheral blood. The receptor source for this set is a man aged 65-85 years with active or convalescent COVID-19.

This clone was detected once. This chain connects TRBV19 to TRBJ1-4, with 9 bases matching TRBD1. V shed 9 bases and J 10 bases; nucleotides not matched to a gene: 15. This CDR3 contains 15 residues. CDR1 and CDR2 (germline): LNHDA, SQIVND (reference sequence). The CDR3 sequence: CASRDVGQGIRKLFF. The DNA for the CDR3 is TGTGCCAGCAGGGACGTGGGACAGGGTATCAGAAAACTGTTTTTT.

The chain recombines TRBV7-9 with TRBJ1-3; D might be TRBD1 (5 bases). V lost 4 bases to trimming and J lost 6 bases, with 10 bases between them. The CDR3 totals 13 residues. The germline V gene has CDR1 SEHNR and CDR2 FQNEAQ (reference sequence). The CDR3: CASSSGLVNTIYF. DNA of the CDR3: TGTGCCAGCAGCTCGGGACTGGTAAACACCATATATTTT.

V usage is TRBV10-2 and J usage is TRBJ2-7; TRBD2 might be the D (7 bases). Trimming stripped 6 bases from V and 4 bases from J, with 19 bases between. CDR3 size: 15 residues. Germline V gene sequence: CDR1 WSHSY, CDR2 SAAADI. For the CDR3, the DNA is TGCGCCAGCAGCCACGAGGGGGGGAGTAAGTACGAGCAGTACTTC. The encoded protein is CASSHEGGSKYEQYF.

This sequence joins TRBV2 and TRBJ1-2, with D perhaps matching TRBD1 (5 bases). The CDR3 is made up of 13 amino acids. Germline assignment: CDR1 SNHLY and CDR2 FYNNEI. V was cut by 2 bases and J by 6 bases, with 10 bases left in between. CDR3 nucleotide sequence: TGTGCCAGCAGTGAAAGCGGGGCCCATGGCTACACCTTC. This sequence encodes CASSESGAHGYTF. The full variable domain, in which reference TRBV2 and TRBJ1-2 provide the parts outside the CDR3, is EPEVTQTPSHQVTQMGQEVILRCVPISNHLYFYWYRQILGQKVEFLVSFYNNEISEKSEIFDDQFSVERPDGSNFTLKIRSTKLEDSAMYFCASSESGAHGYTFGSGTRLTVV.

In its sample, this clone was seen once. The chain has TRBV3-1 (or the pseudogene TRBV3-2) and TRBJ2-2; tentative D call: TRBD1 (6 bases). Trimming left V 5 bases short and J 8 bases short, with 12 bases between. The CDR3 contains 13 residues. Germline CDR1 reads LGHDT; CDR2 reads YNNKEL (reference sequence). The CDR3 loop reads CASSKTTGGELFF. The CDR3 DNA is TGTGCCAGCAGCAAAACGACAGGAGGGGAGCTGTTTTTT.

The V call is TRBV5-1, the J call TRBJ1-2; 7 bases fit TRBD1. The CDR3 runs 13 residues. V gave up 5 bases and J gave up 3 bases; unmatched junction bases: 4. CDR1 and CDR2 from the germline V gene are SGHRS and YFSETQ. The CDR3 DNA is TGCGCCAGCAGGCAGGGGGGAGACTATGGCTACACCTTC. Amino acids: CASRQGGDYGYTF. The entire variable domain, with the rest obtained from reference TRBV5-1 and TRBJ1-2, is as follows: KAGVTQTPRYLIKTRGQQVTLSCSPISGHRSVSWYQQTPGQGLQFLFEYFSETQRNKGNFPGRFSGRQFSNSRSEMNVSTLELGDSALYLCASRQGGDYGYTFGSGTRLTVV.

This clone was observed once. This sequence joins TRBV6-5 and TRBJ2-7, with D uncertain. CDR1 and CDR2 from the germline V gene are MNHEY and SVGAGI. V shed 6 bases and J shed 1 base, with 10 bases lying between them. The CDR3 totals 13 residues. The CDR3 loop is CASRPYGSYEQYF. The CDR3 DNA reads TGTGCCAGCAGGCCCTACGGGTCCTACGAGCAGTACTTC.

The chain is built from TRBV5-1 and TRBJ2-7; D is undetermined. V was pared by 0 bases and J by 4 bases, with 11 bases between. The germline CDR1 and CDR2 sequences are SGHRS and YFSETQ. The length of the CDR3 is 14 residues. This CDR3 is CASSLDRGLYEQYF. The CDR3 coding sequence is TGCGCCAGCAGCTTGGATCGTGGCTTGTACGAGCAGTACTTC. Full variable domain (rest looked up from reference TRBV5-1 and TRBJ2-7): KAGVTQTPRYLIKTRGQQVTLSCSPISGHRSVSWYQQTPGQGLQFLFEYFSETQRNKGNFPGRFSGRQFSNSRSEMNVSTLELGDSALYLCASSLDRGLYEQYFGPGTRLTVT.

The CDR3 nucleotides read TGTGCCAGCAGTGAGTTACAGGCCCGGCATGGCTACACCTTC. Its translation: CASSELQARHGYTF. This chain joins TRBV25-1 and TRBJ1-2, with D maybe TRBD1 (5 bases). The germline V gene has CDR1 MGHDK and CDR2 SYGVNS. V lost 3 bases, J lost 6 bases, and 14 bases lay in between. CDR3 length equals 14 residues.

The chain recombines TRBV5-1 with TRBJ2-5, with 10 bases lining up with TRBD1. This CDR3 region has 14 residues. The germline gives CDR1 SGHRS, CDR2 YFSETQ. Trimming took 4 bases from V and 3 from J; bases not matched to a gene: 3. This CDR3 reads CASSPGTGEETQYF. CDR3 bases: TGCGCCAGCAGCCCTGGGACAGGGGAAGAGACCCAGTACTTC.

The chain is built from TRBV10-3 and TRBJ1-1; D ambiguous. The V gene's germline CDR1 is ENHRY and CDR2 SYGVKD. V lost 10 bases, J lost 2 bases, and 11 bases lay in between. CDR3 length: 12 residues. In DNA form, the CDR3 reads TGTGCCACCACTGACCGTAACACTGAAGCTTTCTTT. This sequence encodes CATTDRNTEAFF.

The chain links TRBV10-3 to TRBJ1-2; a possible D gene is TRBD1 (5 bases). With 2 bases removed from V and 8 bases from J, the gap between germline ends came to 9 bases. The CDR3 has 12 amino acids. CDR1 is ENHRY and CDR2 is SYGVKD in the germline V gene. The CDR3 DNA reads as TGTGCCATCAGTGAGCTGGGGGGAGGCTACACCTTC. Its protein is CAISELGGGYTF.

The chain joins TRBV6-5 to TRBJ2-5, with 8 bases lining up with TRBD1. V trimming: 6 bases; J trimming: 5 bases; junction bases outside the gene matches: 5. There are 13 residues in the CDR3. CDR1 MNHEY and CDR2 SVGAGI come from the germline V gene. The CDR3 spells CASRQGVVETQYF. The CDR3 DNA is TGTGCCAGCAGACAGGGGGTAGTGGAGACCCAGTACTTC.

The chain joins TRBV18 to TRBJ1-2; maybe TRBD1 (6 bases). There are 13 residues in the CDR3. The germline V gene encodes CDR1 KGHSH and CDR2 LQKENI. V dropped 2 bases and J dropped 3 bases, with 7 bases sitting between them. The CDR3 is CASSPYRDYGYTF. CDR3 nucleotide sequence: TGTGCCAGCTCACCATACAGGGACTATGGCTACACCTTC.

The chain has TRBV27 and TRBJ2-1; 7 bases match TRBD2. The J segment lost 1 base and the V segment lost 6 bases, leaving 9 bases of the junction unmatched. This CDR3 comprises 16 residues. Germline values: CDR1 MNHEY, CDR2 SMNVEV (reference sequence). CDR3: CASSPWGGASYNEQFF. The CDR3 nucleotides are TGTGCCAGCAGCCCTTGGGGGGGTGCTTCCTACAATGAGCAGTTCTTC.

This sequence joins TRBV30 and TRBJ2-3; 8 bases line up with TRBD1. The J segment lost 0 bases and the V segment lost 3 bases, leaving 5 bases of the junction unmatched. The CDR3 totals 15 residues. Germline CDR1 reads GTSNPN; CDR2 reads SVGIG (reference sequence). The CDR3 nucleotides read TGTGCCTGGAGCCCCGGGACAGGAAGCACAGATACGCAGTATTTT. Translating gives CAWSPGTGSTDTQYF.

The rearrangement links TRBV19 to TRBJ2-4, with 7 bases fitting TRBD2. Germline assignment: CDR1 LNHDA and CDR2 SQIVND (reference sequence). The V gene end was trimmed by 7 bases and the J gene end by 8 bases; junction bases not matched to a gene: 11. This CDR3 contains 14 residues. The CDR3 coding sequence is TGTGCCAGTACGGTCGGGGGGTCCGGGGACATTCAGTACTTC. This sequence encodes CASTVGGSGDIQYF.

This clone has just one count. The CDR3 DNA follows: TGTGCCAGCACTTTTAGGACAGGGCCATTTTACGAGCAGTACTTC. Translation: CASTFRTGPFYEQYF. V gene TRBV6-5 combines with J gene TRBJ2-7, with 8 bases lining up with TRBD1. Trimming took 7 bases from V and 4 from J; bases not matched to a gene: 12. The CDR3 extends over 15 amino acids. CDR1 MNHEY and CDR2 SVGAGI come from the germline V gene.

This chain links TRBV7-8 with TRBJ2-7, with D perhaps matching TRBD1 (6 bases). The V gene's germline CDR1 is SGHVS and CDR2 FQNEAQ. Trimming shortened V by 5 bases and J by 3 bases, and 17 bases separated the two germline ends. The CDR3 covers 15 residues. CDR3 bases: TGTGCCAGCAGCCATACCGGGACACCTATCTACGAGCAGTACTTC. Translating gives CASSHTGTPIYEQYF.

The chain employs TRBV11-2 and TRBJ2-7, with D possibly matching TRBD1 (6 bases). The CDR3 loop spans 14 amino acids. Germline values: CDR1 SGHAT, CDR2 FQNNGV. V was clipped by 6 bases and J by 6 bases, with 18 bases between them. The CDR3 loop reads CASRSTGKIGEQYF. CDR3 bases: TGTGCCAGCAGATCTACAGGGAAAATTGGCGAGCAGTACTTC.

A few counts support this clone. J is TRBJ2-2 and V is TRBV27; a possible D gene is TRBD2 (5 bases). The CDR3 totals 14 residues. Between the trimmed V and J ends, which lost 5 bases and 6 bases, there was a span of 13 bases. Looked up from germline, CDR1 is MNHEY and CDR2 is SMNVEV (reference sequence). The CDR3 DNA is TGTGCCAGCAGTCTTGGCGGGTCGGCCGGGGAGCTGTTTTTT. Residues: CASSLGGSAGELFF.

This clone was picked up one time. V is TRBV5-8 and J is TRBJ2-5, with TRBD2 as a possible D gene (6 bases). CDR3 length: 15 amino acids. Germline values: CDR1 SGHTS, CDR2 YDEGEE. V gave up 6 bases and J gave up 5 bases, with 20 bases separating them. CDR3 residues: CASTLLRVGGETQYF. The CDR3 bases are TGTGCCAGCACCCTCCTCAGGGTTGGAGGGGAGACCCAGTACTTC.

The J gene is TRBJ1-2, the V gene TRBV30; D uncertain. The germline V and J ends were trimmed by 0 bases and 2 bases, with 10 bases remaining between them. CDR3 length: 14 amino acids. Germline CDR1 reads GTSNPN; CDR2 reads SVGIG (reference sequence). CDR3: CAWSVEGRNYGYTF. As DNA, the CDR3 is TGTGCCTGGAGTGTAGAAGGCAGGAACTATGGCTACACCTTC.

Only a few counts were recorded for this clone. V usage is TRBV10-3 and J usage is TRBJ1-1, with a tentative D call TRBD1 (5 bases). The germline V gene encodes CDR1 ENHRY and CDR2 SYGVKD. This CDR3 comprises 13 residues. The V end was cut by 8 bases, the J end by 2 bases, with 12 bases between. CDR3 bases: TGTGCCATCCGGGGGGATTTAAACACTGAAGCTTTCTTT. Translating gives CAIRGDLNTEAFF.

The CDR3 sequence: CASSLAGAHTEAFF. The DNA of the CDR3 is TGTGCCAGCAGCTTAGCGGGAGCCCACACTGAAGCTTTCTTT. This chain uses TRBV7-9 with TRBJ1-1; D is ambiguous. The CDR3 is 14 amino acids. Trimming removed 0 bases at V and 3 bases at J, with 8 bases between. CDR1 and CDR2 (germline): SEHNR, FQNEAQ (reference sequence).

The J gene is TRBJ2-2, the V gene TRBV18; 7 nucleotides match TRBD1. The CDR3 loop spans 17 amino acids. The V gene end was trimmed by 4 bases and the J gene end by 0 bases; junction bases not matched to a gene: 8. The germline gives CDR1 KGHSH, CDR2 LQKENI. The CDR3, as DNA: TGTGCCAGCTCACTGTATGCCGGGACAGCGAACACCGGGGAGCTGTTTTTT. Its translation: CASSLYAGTANTGELFF.

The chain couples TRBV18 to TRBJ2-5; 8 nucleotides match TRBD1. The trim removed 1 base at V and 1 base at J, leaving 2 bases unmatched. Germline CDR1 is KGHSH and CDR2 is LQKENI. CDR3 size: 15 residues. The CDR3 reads CASSPRQGTQETQYF. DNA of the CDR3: TGTGCCAGCTCACCACGACAGGGGACCCAAGAGACCCAGTACTTC. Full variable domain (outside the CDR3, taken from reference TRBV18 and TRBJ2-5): NAGVMQNPRHLVRRRGQEARLRCSPMKGHSHVYWYRQLPEEGLKFMVYLQKENIIDESGMPKERFSAEFPKEGPSILRIQQVVRGDSAAYFCASSPRQGTQETQYFGPGTRLLVL.

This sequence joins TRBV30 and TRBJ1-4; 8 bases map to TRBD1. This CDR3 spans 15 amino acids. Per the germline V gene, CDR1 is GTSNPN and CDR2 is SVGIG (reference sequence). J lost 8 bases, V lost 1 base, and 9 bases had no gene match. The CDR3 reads CAWSALGTGGEKLFF. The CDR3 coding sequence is TGTGCCTGGAGTGCGTTAGGGACAGGAGGGGAAAAACTGTTTTTT. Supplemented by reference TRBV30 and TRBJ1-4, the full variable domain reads SQTIHQWPATLVQPVGSPLSLECTVEGTSNPNLYWYRQAAGRGLQLLFYSVGIGQISSEVPQNLSASRPQDRQFILSSKKLLLSDSGFYLCAWSALGTGGEKLFFGSGTQLSVL.

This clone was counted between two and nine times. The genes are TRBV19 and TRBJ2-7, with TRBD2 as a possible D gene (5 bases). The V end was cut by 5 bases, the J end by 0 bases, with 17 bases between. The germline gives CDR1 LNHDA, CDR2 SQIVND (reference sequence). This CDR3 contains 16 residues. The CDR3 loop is CASSDHMTRGSYEQYF. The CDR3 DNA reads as TGTGCCAGTAGTGACCACATGACCCGGGGCTCCTACGAGCAGTACTTC.

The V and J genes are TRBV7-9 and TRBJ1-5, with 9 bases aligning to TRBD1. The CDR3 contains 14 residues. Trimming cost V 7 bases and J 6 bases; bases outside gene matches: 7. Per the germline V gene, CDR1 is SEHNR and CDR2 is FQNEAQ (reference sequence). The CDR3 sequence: CASTTGTGSQPQHF. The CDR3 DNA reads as TGTGCCAGCACCACCGGGACAGGGAGTCAGCCCCAGCATTTT.

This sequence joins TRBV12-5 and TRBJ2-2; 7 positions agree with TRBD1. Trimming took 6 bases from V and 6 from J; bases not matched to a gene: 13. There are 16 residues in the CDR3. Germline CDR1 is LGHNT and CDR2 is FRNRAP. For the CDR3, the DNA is TGTGCTAGTGGCACAGACAAATCGAGGGGGCCCGGGGAGCTGTTTTTT. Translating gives CASGTDKSRGPGELFF.

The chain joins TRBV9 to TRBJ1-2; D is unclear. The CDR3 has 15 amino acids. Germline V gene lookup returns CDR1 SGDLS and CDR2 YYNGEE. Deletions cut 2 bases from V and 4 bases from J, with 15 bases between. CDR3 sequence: CASSVRPGATYGYTF. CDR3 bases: TGTGCCAGCAGCGTTAGGCCGGGAGCGACCTATGGCTACACCTTC.